This T cell receptor beta chain originates from a study of Graves' ophthalmopathy and Graves' hyperthyroidism. Study in general: Peripheral blood was gathered at first diagnosis, ahead of any treatment whatsoever.

This CDR3 is built from 16 residues. The V end was cut by 5 bases, the J end by 1 base, with 15 bases between. CDR1 is MNHEY and CDR2 is SVGEGT in the germline V gene. RNA transcripts were the template, and TCR beta CDR3 regions were amplified from them. RT-PCR in the first round used HTBI primers; a second-round multiplex PCR followed. Via MiXCR, TCRdb re-called the multiplex PCR reads, giving one row per CDR3 protein. The profile shows 350,000 or so distinct CDR3 sequences, about 17% of them singletons. This clonotype was seen repeatedly, ten times or more. Its antigen is not identified. Overall study findings and caveats: A classifier, a 13-signature model, separated ophthalmopathy from stable hyperthyroidism with 87.88% sensitivity and approximately 80% specificity. Ophthalmopathy progression cases were predicted by the model with about 70% sensitivity and 72% to 80% specificity.

Input material: peripheral blood. The receptor comes from an adult man with Graves' ophthalmopathy. The gene calls are TRBV6-2 or TRBV6-3 and TRBJ1-5; D is undetermined. CDR3 in amino acids: CASSPRGGVSNQPQHF. In DNA form, the CDR3 reads TGTGCCAGCAGTCCCCGGGGAGGCGTGAGCAATCAGCCCCAGCATTTT.